What follows are 3 T cell receptor beta chains derived from one specimen sequenced in a study of T and B cells in COVID-19 patients. Each TRB amplification used roughly 230-550 ng of genomic DNA from blood. Multiplex PCR with BIOMED2 TRB-A/B primer pools amplified TRB rearrangements. TCRdb re-analysed the multiplex PCR reads in MiXCR, keeping a single row per CDR3 protein. This table holds nearly 15,000 distinct CDR3 sequences, less than 30% found once. Sample: blood. All receptors derive from a human donor who had recovered from COVID-19.

The chain recombines TRBV6-1 with TRBJ1-1; D gene unclear. The CDR3 spans 14 residues. Germline V CDR1 and CDR2: MNHNS, SASEGT. V lost 4 bases and J lost 0, with 9 bases in between. The CDR3: CASSAADMNTEAFF. CDR3 DNA sequence: TGTGCCAGCAGTGCGGCAGACATGAACACTGAAGCTTTCTTT.

By sample fraction, this clonotype is medium-sized. The chain recombines TRBV18 with TRBJ2-7; D may be TRBD2 (6 bases). The CDR3 has 14 amino acids. V dropped 3 bases and J dropped 4 bases, with 13 bases sitting between them. Germline V gene data show CDR1 as KGHSH and CDR2 as LQKENI. The CDR3 nucleotides are TGTGCCAGCTCACCCTTGGAGGGCGCGTACGAGCAGTACTTC. Translation gives CASSPLEGAYEQYF.

This clonotype is labeled as medium-sized. The rearrangement uses TRBV29-1 and TRBJ2-1; 8 bases line up with TRBD2. V was pared by 1 base and J by 7 bases, with 15 bases of the junction left unmatched. This CDR3 has 17 amino acids. The germline V gene encodes CDR1 SQVTM and CDR2 ANQGSEA. CDR3 loop: CSVEAYTRGGLWNEQFF. For the CDR3, the DNA is TGCAGCGTTGAAGCCTATACCCGGGGGGGCCTCTGGAATGAGCAGTTCTTC.